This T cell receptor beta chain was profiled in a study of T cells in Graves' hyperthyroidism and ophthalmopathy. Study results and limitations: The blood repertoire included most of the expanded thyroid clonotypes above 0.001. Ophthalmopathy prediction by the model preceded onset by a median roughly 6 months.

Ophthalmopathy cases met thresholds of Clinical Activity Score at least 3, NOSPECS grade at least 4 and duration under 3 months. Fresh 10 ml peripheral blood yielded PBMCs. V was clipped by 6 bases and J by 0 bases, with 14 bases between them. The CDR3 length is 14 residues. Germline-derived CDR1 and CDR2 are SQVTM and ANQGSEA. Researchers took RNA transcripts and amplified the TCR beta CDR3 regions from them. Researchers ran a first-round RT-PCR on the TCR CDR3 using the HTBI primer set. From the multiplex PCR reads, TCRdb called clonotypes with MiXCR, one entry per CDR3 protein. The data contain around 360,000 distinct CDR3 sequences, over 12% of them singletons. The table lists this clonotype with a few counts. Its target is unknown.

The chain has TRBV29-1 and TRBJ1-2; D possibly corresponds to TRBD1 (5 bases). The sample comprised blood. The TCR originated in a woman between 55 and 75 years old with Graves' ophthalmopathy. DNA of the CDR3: TGCAGCGTGGGACCCGGGACCCCTAACTATGGCTACACCTTC. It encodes CSVGPGTPNYGYTF.